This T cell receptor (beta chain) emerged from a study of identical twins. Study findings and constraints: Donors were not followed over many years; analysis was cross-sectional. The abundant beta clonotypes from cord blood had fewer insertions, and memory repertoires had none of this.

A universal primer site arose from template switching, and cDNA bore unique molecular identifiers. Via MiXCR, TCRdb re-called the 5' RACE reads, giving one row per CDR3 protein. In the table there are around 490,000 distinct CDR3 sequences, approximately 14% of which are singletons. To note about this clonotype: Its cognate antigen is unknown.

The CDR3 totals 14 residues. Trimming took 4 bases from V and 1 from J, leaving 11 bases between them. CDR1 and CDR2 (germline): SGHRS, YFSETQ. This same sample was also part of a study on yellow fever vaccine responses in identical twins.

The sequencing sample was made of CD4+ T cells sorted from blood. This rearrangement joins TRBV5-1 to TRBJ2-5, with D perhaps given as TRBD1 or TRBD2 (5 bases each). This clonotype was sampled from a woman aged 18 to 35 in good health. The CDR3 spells CASSRRDGQETQYF. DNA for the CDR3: TGCGCCAGCAGCCGCCGGGACGGCCAAGAGACCCAGTACTTC.